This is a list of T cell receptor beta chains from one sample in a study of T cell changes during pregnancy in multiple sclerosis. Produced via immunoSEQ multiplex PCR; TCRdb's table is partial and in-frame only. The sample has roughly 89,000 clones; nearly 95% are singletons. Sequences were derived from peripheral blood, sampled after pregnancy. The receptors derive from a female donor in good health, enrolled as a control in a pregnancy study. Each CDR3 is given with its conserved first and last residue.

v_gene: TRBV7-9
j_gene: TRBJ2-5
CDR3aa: CASSLAGGEETQYF

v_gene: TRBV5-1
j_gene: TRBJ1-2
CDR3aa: CASSLQGDYGYTF

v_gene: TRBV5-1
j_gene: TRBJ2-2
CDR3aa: CASSLAWGAGELFF

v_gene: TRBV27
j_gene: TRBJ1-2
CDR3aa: CASSPLGRDGYTF

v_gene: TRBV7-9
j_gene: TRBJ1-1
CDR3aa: CASSFGTANTEAFF

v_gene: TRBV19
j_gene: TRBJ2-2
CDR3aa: CASSKRTSGSSTGELFF

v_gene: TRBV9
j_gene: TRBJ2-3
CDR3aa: CASSVVGGPTQYF

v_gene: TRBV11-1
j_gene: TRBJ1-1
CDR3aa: CASSAGRLTEAFF

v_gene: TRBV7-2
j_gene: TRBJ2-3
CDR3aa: CASSSGQPTDTQYF

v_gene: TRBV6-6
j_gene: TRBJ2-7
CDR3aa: CASSPRGSHYEQYF

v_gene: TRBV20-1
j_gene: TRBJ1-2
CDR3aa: CSAVPGSGYTF

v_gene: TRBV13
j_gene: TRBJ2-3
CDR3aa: CASSFGAYSSTDTQYF

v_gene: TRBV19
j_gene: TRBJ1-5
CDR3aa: CASSRDNQPQHF

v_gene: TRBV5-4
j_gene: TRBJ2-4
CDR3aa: CASSFEGAGNIQYF

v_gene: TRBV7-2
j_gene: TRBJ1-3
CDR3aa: CASSFGQGAGGNTIYF